This T cell receptor (beta chain) was retrieved from a study of T cells in Graves' hyperthyroidism and ophthalmopathy. Using RNA transcripts as the source, TCR beta CDR3 regions were amplified. The HTBI primer set drove a first-round RT-PCR of the TCR CDR3. One entry per CDR3 protein results from TCRdb running MiXCR on the multiplex PCR reads. The data contain fewer than 550,000 distinct CDR3 sequences, 15% to 17% of them seen just once; the ten biggest clones take up around 7%. This clonotype was found many times. The material sequenced was blood. This TCR was sampled from a woman under 30 with Graves' hyperthyroidism.

CDR3 bases: TGTGCCAGCAGTGCCCCGACAGGGGGCGCGAAGGAGACCCAGTACTTC. Amino acid sequence: CASSAPTGGAKETQYF. The chain has TRBV25-1 and TRBJ2-5; 10 bases agree with TRBD1. In germline, CDR1 is MGHDK, CDR2 SYGVNS. The CDR3 sequence is 16 residues long. V lost 4 bases to trimming and J lost 5 bases; unmatched junction nucleotides: 10.